The TCR beta chain described here comes from a study of blood T cell repertoires in COVID-19. Overall study context: T cells, B-cell-depleted T cells, or PBMCs provided the cDNA or gDNA that served as material.

Trimming removed 0 bases at V and 1 base at J, with 9 bases between. Germline CDR1 and CDR2: SGHAT and FQNNGV. This CDR3 region has 16 residues. Original processing methods: Estimation of nucleated cell counts relied on the amplification of reference gene primers. Here immunoSEQ multiplex PCR was the method, and the copy in TCRdb shows in-frame clones only, minus some. V, J and clone size derive from that table, while D and trimming were established from the DNA sequence. The repertoire holds some 180,000 clones, with over 75% as singletons. The sequencing sample was made of peripheral blood. V is TRBV11-2 and J is TRBJ2-2; no reliable D call. The sequence derives from a man aged 45-65 years who had recovered from COVID-19. The chain's CDR3 is CASSLERSMNTGELFF. Written as DNA, the CDR3 is TGTGCCAGCAGCTTAGAGCGGTCCATGAACACCGGGGAGCTGTTTTTT.